The present TCR beta chain was sequenced within a study of shared clonotypes between healthy human individuals. Study-wide points: Sampling covered nothing but blood. Tissue TCR repertoires likely differ from those found in blood.

CDR3 length equals 14 residues. The V gene's germline CDR1 is SGHRS and CDR2 YFSETQ. V dropped 0 bases and J dropped 13 bases, with 17 bases sitting between them. Only a few counts were recorded for this clone. The target antigen is unknown. Here immunoSEQ multiplex PCR was the method, and the copy in TCRdb shows in-frame clones only, minus some. This sample has some 1,100,000 clones, with around 78% found just once. The source material was memory CD4+ T cells from PBMCs. The subset here: CD45RA-negative fraction. This chain joins TRBV5-1 and TRBJ2-1, with a possible D match to TRBD2 (6 bases). The receptor comes from a man between 18 and 29 years old in good health. Some clones in this sample may be carry-over from other donors' samples. CDR3 sequence (DNA): TGCGCCAGCAGCTTGGGGCGGGGAGCACAAGAACAGTTCTTC. Translating gives CASSLGRGAQEQFF.